This is a list of T cell receptor beta chains from one sample in a study of cytomegalovirus exposure and HLA in healthy donors. The repertoire was sequenced with immunoSEQ multiplex PCR; TCRdb's copy has only in-frame clones and lacks some. The sample gives 130,000 to 150,000 clones, roughly three quarters of which show up once; approximately 5.1% is in the top ten. Material: PBMCs. Receptors originate from a male donor in good health and CMV-seronegative. The CDR3 runs from the conserved cysteine through the conserved F or W. A D gene is named only where the DNA matches it firmly.

. TRBJ2-1 TRBV27 CASSPLTLKSSYNEQFF TGTGCCAGCAGTCCCCTTACGCTTAAGAGCTCCTACAATGAGCAGTTCTTC
. TRBJ2-3 TRBV11-2 CASSPPTRTDTQYF TGTGCCAGCAGCCCCCCGACTAGGACAGATACGCAGTATTTT
TRBD1 TRBJ2-5 TRBV5-4 CASSFDRVGETQYF TGTGCCAGCAGCTTTGACAGGGTCGGAGAGACCCAGTACTTC
. TRBJ2-5 TRBV5-1 CASSLGTAETQYF TGCGCCAGCAGCTTGGGGACAGCAGAGACCCAGTACTTC
. TRBJ1-2 TRBV5-1 CASSPTYHYGYTF TGCGCCAGCAGCCCCACTTACCACTATGGCTACACCTTC
. TRBJ1-2 TRBV28 CASSFPVRGIGYTF TGTGCCAGCAGTTTCCCGGTCAGGGGCATTGGCTACACCTTC
. TRBJ1-5 TRBV11-2 CASSLTPVEAQHF TGTGCCAGCAGCTTGACCCCGGTCGAGGCCCAGCATTTT
. TRBJ2-3 TRBV5-1 CARSAHRDSDTQYF TGCGCCAGAAGCGCTCACAGGGATTCAGATACGCAGTATTTT
. TRBJ2-6 TRBV2 CASRVASGGANVLTF TGTGCCAGCAGAGTCGCCAGTGGCGGGGCCAACGTCCTGACTTTC
. TRBJ2-1 TRBV9 CASSVGDREDEQFF TGTGCCAGCAGCGTGGGTGACAGGGAGGATGAGCAGTTCTTC